The 27 T cell receptor beta chains in this list originate from one sample, sequenced in a study of cytomegalovirus exposure and HLA in healthy donors. Researchers ran the PCR with 60 Vbeta and 13 Jbeta primers. Produced via immunoSEQ multiplex PCR; TCRdb's table is partial and in-frame only. Among some 150,000 clones listed, roughly 70% were seen once. The source material was PBMCs. Receptor source: a woman aged 55-75 years in good health and CMV-seropositive.

V is TRBV4-1 and J is TRBJ2-2; TRBD1 aligns across 7 bases. The CDR3 has 15 residues. Trimming removed 0 bases from V and 5 bases from J; junction bases left unmatched: 3. Germline V gives CDR1 MGHRA, CDR2 YSYEKL. CDR3: CASSQDAGGTGELFF. DNA for the CDR3: TGCGCCAGCAGCCAAGATGCAGGGGGTACCGGGGAGCTGTTTTTT.

CDR3 residues: CASRGTSGVTDTQYF. For the CDR3, the DNA is TGTGCCAGCAGGGGGACTAGCGGGGTCACAGATACGCAGTATTTT. This chain links TRBV6-1 with TRBJ2-3, with 13 bases matching TRBD2. CDR3 size: 15 residues. Germline V gene sequence: CDR1 MNHNS, CDR2 SASEGT. Trimming removed 6 bases from V and 2 bases from J; junction bases left unmatched: 2.

This chain joins TRBV28 and TRBJ2-2; TRBD1 might be the D (5 bases). The germline V gene has CDR1 MDHEN and CDR2 SYDVKM. The V and J ends lost 10 bases and 3 bases respectively, with 21 bases between them. CDR3 length: 16 residues. The CDR3 nucleotides read TGTGCCACCCACATTCGTCCAGGGATTGACACCGGGGAGCTGTTTTTT. Translating gives CATHIRPGIDTGELFF.

This clone has just one count. The chain has TRBV18 and TRBJ2-7; TRBD2 might be the D (7 bases). Between the trimmed V and J ends, which lost 2 bases and 1 base, there was a span of 9 bases. The CDR3 extends over 14 amino acids. Per germline, CDR1 KGHSH and CDR2 LQKENI. The CDR3 region has the DNA TGTGCCAGCTCACCAGGGGGGGCTTCCTACGAGCAGTACTTC. Protein product: CASSPGGASYEQYF.

The rearrangement joins TRBV9 to TRBJ1-2; no clear D gene. Looked up from germline, CDR1 is SGDLS and CDR2 is YYNGEE. This CDR3 contains 14 residues. The V and J ends lost 3 bases and 4 bases respectively, with 13 bases between them. CDR3 in amino acids: CASSEESTAYGYTF. The CDR3, as DNA: TGTGCCAGCAGCGAGGAGAGTACGGCCTATGGCTACACCTTC. Complete variable domain (other parts from reference TRBV9 and TRBJ1-2): DSGVTQTPKHLITATGQRVTLRCSPRSGDLSVYWYQQSLDQGLQFLIQYYNGEERAKGNILERFSAQQFPDLHSELNLSSLELGDSALYFCASSEESTAYGYTFGSGTRLTVV.

The chain links TRBV2 to TRBJ2-5; 8 bases align to TRBD1. Germline V gene sequence: CDR1 SNHLY, CDR2 FYNNEI. This CDR3 is 13 amino acids long. V trimming: 5 bases; J trimming: 3 bases; junction bases outside the gene matches: 2. The CDR3 sequence is CASSSGQEETQYF. CDR3 bases: TGTGCCAGCAGTTCGGGACAGGAAGAGACCCAGTACTTC.

The gene calls are TRBV6-5 and TRBJ2-7, with 11 bases that match TRBD1. Germline CDR1 and CDR2: MNHEY and SVGAGI. V shed 6 bases and J 5 bases; nucleotides not matched to a gene: 3. The CDR3 runs to 13 residues. CDR3 nucleotide sequence: TGTGCCAGCAGCGGACAGGGGGCCCACGAGCAGTACTTC. It encodes CASSGQGAHEQYF.

The sample holds a few counts of this clone. The V call is TRBV28, the J call TRBJ1-2; 10 bases fit TRBD1. CDR1 and CDR2 from the germline V gene are MDHEN and SYDVKM. CDR3 length equals 15 residues. V lost 7 bases and J lost 8; bases outside the gene matches: 13. The CDR3 spells CASTLMGTGVIGYTF. CDR3 bases: TGTGCCAGCACCCTAATGGGGACAGGGGTAATAGGCTACACCTTC.

The chain carries TRBV1 and TRBJ2-5; the table's D call TRBD2 went unverified against the DNA. TRBV1 is a listed pseudogene. The CDR3 spans 18 residues. The CDR3 bases are TGCACCAGCAGCCAAGATCAACTAGCGGGAGTGGGAGGGGAGACCCAGTACTTC. Its protein product is CTSSQDQLAGVGGETQYF.

V and J are TRBV25-1 and TRBJ1-1, with a possible D match to TRBD1 (5 bases). The CDR3 sequence is 11 residues long. Germline V gives CDR1 MGHDK, CDR2 SYGVNS. V lost 8 bases and J 8 bases, leaving 12 bases between the germline ends. CDR3 sequence reads: CASYGHREAFF. DNA of the CDR3: TGTGCCAGCTACGGACACCGGGAAGCTTTCTTT.

The rearrangement uses TRBV6-5 and TRBJ2-1; possibly TRBD1 for D (6 bases). Trimming pared 4 bases from V and 7 bases from J, leaving 14 bases between. The length of the CDR3 is 14 residues. In germline, CDR1 is MNHEY, CDR2 SVGAGI. The CDR3: CASSSLRQGNEQFF. CDR3 DNA: TGTGCCAGCAGTTCCCTGAGGCAGGGGAATGAGCAGTTCTTC.

The rearrangement joins TRBV30 to TRBJ1-6; no definite D call. Trimming removed 3 bases from V and 7 bases from J, with 13 bases in between. This CDR3 is built from 14 residues. CDR1 is GTSNPN and CDR2 is SVGIG in the germline V gene (reference sequence). The CDR3, as DNA: TGTGCCTGGAGAGAGGGAGGGCGGAATTCACCCCTCCACTTT. This translates into CAWREGGRNSPLHF.

The rearrangement uses TRBV20-1 and TRBJ2-5; 7 bases map to TRBD1. This CDR3 comprises 10 residues. With 5 bases clipped from V and 10 bases from J, the junction kept 4 bases outside the gene matches. Germline lookup yields CDR1 DFQATT and CDR2 SNEGSKA (reference sequence). The CDR3 DNA follows: TGCAGTGCTCCTGGGACAGACCAGTACTTC. As protein: CSAPGTDQYF.

The chain couples TRBV7-6 to TRBJ1-4; possible D gene TRBD1, 5 bases. V shed 5 bases and J shed 8 bases, with 12 bases lying between them. The germline V gene has CDR1 SGHVS and CDR2 FNYEAQ. The CDR3 contains 13 residues. The CDR3 spells CASSPGGREKLFF. The DNA of the CDR3 is TGTGCCAGCAGCCCCGGGGGGAGAGAAAAACTGTTTTTT.

The chain recombines TRBV27 with TRBJ2-7; 10 bases fit TRBD2. This CDR3 contains 16 residues. The ends lost 5 bases at V and 3 bases at J; junction bases unmatched: 10. CDR1 is MNHEY, CDR2 SMNVEV, per germline (reference sequence). CDR3 nucleotide sequence: TGTGCCAGCAGTCTCAACCCAGCGGGAGGGCACTACGAGCAGTACTTC. Encoded protein: CASSLNPAGGHYEQYF.

This clone has just a few counts. The rearrangement links TRBV7-8 to TRBJ1-4, with D maybe TRBD1 (5 bases). V was clipped by 7 bases and J by 3 bases, with 12 bases between them. The CDR3 is 14 amino acids. Germline-derived CDR1 and CDR2 are SGHVS and FQNEAQ. The CDR3, as DNA: TGTGCCAGCAACATGGGGCAGGCTAATGAAAAACTGTTTTTT. Amino acid sequence: CASNMGQANEKLFF. Filled out from reference TRBV7-8 and TRBJ1-4, the complete variable domain reads GAGVSQSPRYKVAKRGQDVALRCDPISGHVSLFWYQQALGQGPEFLTYFQNEAQLDKSGLPSDRFFAERPEGSVSTLKIQRTQQEDSAVYLCASNMGQANEKLFFGSGTQLSVL.

The chain uses TRBV30 and TRBJ1-4, with 11 bases fitting TRBD1. V lost 5 bases and J lost 7; bases outside the gene matches: 6. The germline V gene has CDR1 GTSNPN and CDR2 SVGIG (reference sequence). The CDR3 spans 14 residues. This CDR3 reads CAWGAGQGGEKLFF. The CDR3 coding sequence is TGTGCCTGGGGAGCGGGACAGGGGGGTGAAAAACTGTTTTTT.

CDR3 in amino acids: CSVVAGGVREQYF. CDR3 in DNA: TGCAGCGTTGTGGCGGGAGGGGTGCGCGAGCAGTACTTC. The chain couples TRBV29-1 to TRBJ2-7, with 9 bases fitting TRBD2. Germline V gives CDR1 SQVTM, CDR2 ANQGSEA. CDR3 size: 13 residues. V shed 4 bases and J 6 bases; nucleotides not matched to a gene: 7.

V and J are TRBV21-1 and TRBJ1-1. TRBV21-1 is a pseudogene segment. The CDR3 is 16 amino acids. CDR3 residues: CASSKALGPGDTEAFF. The CDR3 bases are TGTGCCAGCAGCAAAGCGCTAGGCCCGGGGGACACTGAAGCTTTCTTT.

J is TRBJ2-7 and V is TRBV27, with a weak D call TRBD2 (6 bases). CDR1 and CDR2 from the germline V gene are MNHEY and SMNVEV (reference sequence). This CDR3 has 13 amino acids. Trimming shortened V by 5 bases and J by 6 bases, and 14 bases separated the two germline ends. CDR3: CASSPSLRGEQYF. CDR3 bases: TGTGCCAGCAGTCCATCCCTGCGGGGCGAGCAGTACTTC.

The count of this clone is one. The chain links TRBV5-4 to TRBJ2-7; a possible D gene is TRBD1 (6 bases). Trimming shortened V by 3 bases and J by 0 bases, and 10 bases separated the two germline ends. The CDR3 length is 14 residues. Germline V gene lookup returns CDR1 SGHNT and CDR2 YYREEE (reference sequence). DNA for the CDR3: TGTGCCAGCAGCTACGACAGGAGCTCCTACGAGCAGTACTTC. Its translation is CASSYDRSSYEQYF.

V is TRBV19 and J is TRBJ1-4; D perhaps matches TRBD1 (6 bases). From germline, CDR1 is LNHDA and CDR2 SQIVND (reference sequence). Trimming left V 7 bases short and J 0 bases short, with 12 bases between. The CDR3 contains 15 residues. The CDR3: CASTRTAATNEKLFF. The CDR3 coding sequence is TGTGCCAGTACCAGGACAGCGGCAACTAATGAAAAACTGTTTTTT.

The V gene is TRBV9, the J gene TRBJ1-1, with TRBD1 identical over 7 bases. The CDR3 extends over 16 amino acids. From germline, CDR1 is SGDLS and CDR2 YYNGEE. Trimming at V came to 0 bases and at J to 4 bases, leaving 9 bases not matched to a gene. In DNA, the CDR3 is TGTGCCAGCAGCGTAGCGCCGGGACAGACCGGCACTGAAGCTTTCTTT. It codes for CASSVAPGQTGTEAFF.

The rearrangement links TRBV5-6 to TRBJ2-2, with 8 bases that match TRBD1. The J segment lost 4 bases and the V segment lost 4 bases, leaving 6 bases of the junction unmatched. Germline values: CDR1 SGHDT, CDR2 YYEEEE. The CDR3 totals 15 residues. In DNA, the CDR3 is TGTGCCAGCAGCGGAGGACAGGGAGGCACCGGGGAGCTGTTTTTT. Residues: CASSGGQGGTGELFF.

V gene TRBV30 combines with J gene TRBJ2-5; 10 bases fit TRBD1. The J call could be wrong; TRBJ2-7 is a better fit for the DNA end. This CDR3 spans 13 amino acids. From germline, CDR1 is GTSNPN and CDR2 SVGIG (reference sequence). In DNA, the CDR3 is TGTGCCTGGAGGTGGGACAGGGGCGTCGAGCAGTACTTC. Translation: CAWRWDRGVEQYF.

The chain uses TRBV28 and TRBJ1-1; a possible D gene is TRBD1 (5 bases). The V gene's germline CDR1 is MDHEN and CDR2 SYDVKM. V gave up 2 bases and J gave up 4 bases, with 14 bases separating them. The length of the CDR3 is 15 residues. Here the CDR3 reads CASSLKRGGSTEAFF. The CDR3 DNA reads TGTGCCAGCAGTTTAAAGCGGGGGGGGAGCACTGAAGCTTTCTTT.

This clone was picked up a small number of times. This chain connects TRBV7-8 to TRBJ2-2; D is unclear. Germline CDR1 reads SGHVS; CDR2 reads FQNEAQ. V was trimmed by 4 bases and J by 7 bases, leaving 7 bases between them. The CDR3 length is 12 residues. In DNA, the CDR3 is TGTGCCAGCAGCTATAGTCACGGGGAGCTGTTTTTT. Residues: CASSYSHGELFF.